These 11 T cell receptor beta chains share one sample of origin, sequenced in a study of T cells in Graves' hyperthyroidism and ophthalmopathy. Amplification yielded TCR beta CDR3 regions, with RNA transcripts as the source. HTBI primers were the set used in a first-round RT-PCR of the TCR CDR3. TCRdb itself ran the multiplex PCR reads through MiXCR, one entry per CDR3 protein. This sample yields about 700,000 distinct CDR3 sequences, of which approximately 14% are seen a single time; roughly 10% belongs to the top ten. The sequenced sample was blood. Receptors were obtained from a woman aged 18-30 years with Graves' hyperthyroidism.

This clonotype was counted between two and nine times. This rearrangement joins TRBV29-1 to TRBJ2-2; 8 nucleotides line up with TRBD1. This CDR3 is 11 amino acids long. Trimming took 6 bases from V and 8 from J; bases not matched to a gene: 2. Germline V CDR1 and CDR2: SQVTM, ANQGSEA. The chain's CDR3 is CSVQGAGELFF. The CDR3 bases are TGCAGCGTCCAGGGGGCTGGGGAGCTGTTTTTT.

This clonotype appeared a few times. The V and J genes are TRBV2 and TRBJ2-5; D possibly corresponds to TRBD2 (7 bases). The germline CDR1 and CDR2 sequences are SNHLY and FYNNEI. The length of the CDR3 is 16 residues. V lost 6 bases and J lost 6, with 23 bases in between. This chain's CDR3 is CASRWGPSGNTKTQYF. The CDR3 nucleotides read TGTGCCAGCAGGTGGGGGCCAAGCGGGAACACAAAGACCCAGTACTTC.

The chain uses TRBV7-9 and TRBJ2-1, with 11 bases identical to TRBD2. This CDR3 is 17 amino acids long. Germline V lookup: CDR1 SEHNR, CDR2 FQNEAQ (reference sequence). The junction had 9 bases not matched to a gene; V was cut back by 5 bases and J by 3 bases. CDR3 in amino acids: CASSLGVAGGLYNEQFF. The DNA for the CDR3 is TGTGCCAGCAGCCTAGGTGTAGCGGGAGGGCTCTACAATGAGCAGTTCTTC.

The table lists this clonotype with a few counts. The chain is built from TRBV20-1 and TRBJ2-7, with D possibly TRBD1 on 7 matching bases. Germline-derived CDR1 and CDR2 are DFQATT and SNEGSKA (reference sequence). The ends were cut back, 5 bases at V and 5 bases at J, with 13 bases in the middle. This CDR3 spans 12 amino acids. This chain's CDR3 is CSAVRGVHEQYF. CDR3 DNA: TGCAGTGCTGTCAGGGGGGTCCACGAGCAGTACTTC.

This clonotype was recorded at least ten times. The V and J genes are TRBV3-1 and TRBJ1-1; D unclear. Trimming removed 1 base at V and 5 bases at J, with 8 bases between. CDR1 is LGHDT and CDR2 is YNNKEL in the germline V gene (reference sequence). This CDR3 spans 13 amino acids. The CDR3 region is CASSQGPTTEAFF. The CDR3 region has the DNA TGTGCCAGCAGCCAAGGCCCCACTACTGAAGCTTTCTTT. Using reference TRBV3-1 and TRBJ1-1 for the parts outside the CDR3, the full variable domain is DTAVSQTPKYLVTQMGNDKSIKCEQNLGHDTMYWYKQDSKKFLKIMFSYNNKELIINETVPNRFSPKSPDKAHLNLHINSLELGDSAVYFCASSQGPTTEAFFGQGTRLTVV.

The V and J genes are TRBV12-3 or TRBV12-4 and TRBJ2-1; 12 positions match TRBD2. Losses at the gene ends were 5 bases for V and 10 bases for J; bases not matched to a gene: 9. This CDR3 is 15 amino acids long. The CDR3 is CASSEPGTSGPEQFF. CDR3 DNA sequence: TGTGCCAGCAGTGAGCCCGGGACTAGCGGGCCCGAGCAGTTCTTC.

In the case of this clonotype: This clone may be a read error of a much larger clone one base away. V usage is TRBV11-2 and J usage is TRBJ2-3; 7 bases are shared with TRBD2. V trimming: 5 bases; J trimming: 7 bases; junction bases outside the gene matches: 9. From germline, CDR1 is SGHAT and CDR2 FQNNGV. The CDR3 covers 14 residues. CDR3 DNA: TGTGCCAGCAGCACGATAGCGGGCCGAAATACGCAGTATTTT. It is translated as CASSTIAGRNTQYF. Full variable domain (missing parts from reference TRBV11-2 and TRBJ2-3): EAGVAQSPRYKIIEKRQSVAFWCNPISGHATLYWYQQILGQGPKLLIQFQNNGVVDDSQLPKDRFSAERLKGVDSTLKIQPAKLEDSAVYLCASSTIAGRNTQYFGPGTRLTVL.

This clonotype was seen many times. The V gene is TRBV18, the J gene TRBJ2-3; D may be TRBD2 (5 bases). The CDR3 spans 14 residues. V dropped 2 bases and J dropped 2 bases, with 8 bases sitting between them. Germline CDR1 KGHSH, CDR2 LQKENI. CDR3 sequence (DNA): TGTGCCAGCTCACCAAACGGACTCACAGATACGCAGTATTTT. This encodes CASSPNGLTDTQYF.

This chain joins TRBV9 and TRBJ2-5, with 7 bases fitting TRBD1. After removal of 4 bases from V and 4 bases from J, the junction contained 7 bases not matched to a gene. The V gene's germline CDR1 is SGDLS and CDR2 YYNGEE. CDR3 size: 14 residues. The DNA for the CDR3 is TGTGCCAGCAGCCCTTCGAGGGGGCCAGAGACCCAGTACTTC. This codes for CASSPSRGPETQYF.

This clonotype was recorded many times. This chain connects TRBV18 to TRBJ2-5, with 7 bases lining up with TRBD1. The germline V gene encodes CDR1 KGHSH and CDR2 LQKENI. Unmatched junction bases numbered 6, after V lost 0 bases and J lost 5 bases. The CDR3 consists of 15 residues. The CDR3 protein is CASSPPTGAGETQYF. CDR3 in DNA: TGTGCCAGCTCACCACCTACAGGGGCTGGGGAGACCCAGTACTTC.

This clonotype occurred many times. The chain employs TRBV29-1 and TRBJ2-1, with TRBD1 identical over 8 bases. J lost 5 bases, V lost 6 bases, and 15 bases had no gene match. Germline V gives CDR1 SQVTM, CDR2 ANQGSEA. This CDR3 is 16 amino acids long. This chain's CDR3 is CSVARRRTGYDNEQFF. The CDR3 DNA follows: TGCAGCGTGGCCCGACGTCGGACAGGGTATGACAATGAGCAGTTCTTC.